The TCR beta chain described here comes from a study of lymphopenia after photon versus proton radiotherapy. CDR1 LNHNV and CDR2 YYDKDF come from the germline V gene (reference sequence). The V and J ends lost 5 bases and 5 bases, in that order; junction bases with no gene match: 7. CDR3 length: 14 amino acids. The data were produced by immunoSEQ multiplex PCR, yet TCRdb's version contains in-frame clones alone and is incomplete. The repertoire holds 67,000 or so clones, with about 89% as singletons. Study results and caveats: Authors raise, but do not show, better survival with proton therapy. After the lymphocyte nadir, photon-treated repertoires showed oligoclonal expansion, especially of CD8+ Temra cells. In patients who died, overall survival fell as post-nadir TCR diversity dropped more. Photon-treated patients lost naive T cells and TCR diversity; proton-treated stayed stable.

A word on this clone: Its specificity is not known.

This sample comprised peripheral blood, obtained from a patient treated with proton-based radiotherapy. The receptor was derived from an elderly man with esophageal cancer. This sequence joins TRBV15 and TRBJ2-3; 7 bases align to TRBD1. This chain's CDR3 is CATSRQGHRDTQYF. In DNA form, the CDR3 reads TGTGCCACCAGCCGACAGGGTCACCGAGATACGCAGTATTTT.